One and the same sample provided the 9 T cell receptor beta chains below, sequenced in a study of cytomegalovirus exposure and HLA in healthy donors. In the PCR, 60 Vbeta and 13 Jbeta primers were used. Clones were read by immunoSEQ multiplex PCR, and TCRdb kept only the in-frame ones, dropping some. The data contain some 100,000 clones, 60% to 80% of them seen just once; the ten biggest clones take up less than 5%. The specimen was PBMCs. The receptor source for this set is a young woman in good health and CMV-seropositive.

The chain is built from TRBV6-1 and TRBJ2-5; possibly TRBD2 for D (5 bases). V lost 2 bases, J lost 1 base, and 8 bases lay in between. This CDR3 is built from 14 residues. Germline CDR1 is MNHNS and CDR2 is SASEGT. CDR3 DNA: TGTGCCAGCAGTGAATCGGGGATCCAAGAGACCCAGTACTTC. It is translated as CASSESGIQETQYF.

J is TRBJ1-5 and V is TRBV27; D uncertain. V was trimmed by 4 bases and J by 1 base, leaving 5 bases between them. Per the germline V gene, CDR1 is MNHEY and CDR2 is SMNVEV (reference sequence). This CDR3 contains 13 residues. The DNA for the CDR3 is TGTGCCAGCAGTTCCATGAGCAATCAGCCCCAGCATTTT. Protein product: CASSSMSNQPQHF.

This clone has only a few counts. V is TRBV18 and J is TRBJ2-2; no clear D. This CDR3 spans 13 amino acids. V was pared by 3 bases and J by 7 bases, with 9 bases between. Germline lookup yields CDR1 KGHSH and CDR2 LQKENI. This CDR3 is CASSPRPRGELFF. CDR3 DNA: TGTGCCAGCTCACCTCGTCCCCGCGGGGAGCTGTTTTTT.

The rearrangement links TRBV5-1 to TRBJ2-7; D is possibly TRBD1 (6 bases). The germline gives CDR1 SGHRS, CDR2 YFSETQ. The CDR3 totals 13 residues. V dropped 2 bases and J dropped 2 bases, with 8 bases sitting between them. DNA for the CDR3: TGCGCCAGCAGCTTCGGACAGCCCTACGAGCAGTACTTC. Its translation is CASSFGQPYEQYF.

This clone has a handful of counts. The chain carries TRBV6-5 and TRBJ2-5; possible D gene TRBD1, 6 bases. Germline V gives CDR1 MNHEY, CDR2 SVGAGI. V dropped 6 bases and J dropped 4 bases, with 12 bases sitting between them. The CDR3 extends over 13 amino acids. The DNA for the CDR3 is TGTGCCAGCAGACCAGGGGATTCAGAGACCCAGTACTTC. It codes for CASRPGDSETQYF.

V is TRBV7-9 and J is TRBJ2-5; 7 bases are shared with TRBD2. The J segment lost 5 bases and the V segment lost 5 bases, leaving 8 bases of the junction unmatched. The CDR3 has 14 amino acids. The germline CDR1 and CDR2 sequences are SEHNR and FQNEAQ (reference sequence). CDR3 sequence: CASSRVGGLETQYF. CDR3 in DNA: TGTGCCAGCAGCCGAGTGGGAGGGCTGGAGACCCAGTACTTC.

This clone was detected only once. This chain's CDR3 is CASSPSGGNYGYTF. CDR3 nucleotide sequence: TGTGCCAGCAGCCCCTCGGGGGGGAACTATGGCTACACCTTC. The chain combines TRBV5-4 with TRBJ1-2; possibly TRBD1 for D (5 bases). CDR3 length equals 14 residues. V shed 4 bases and J shed 2 bases, with 12 bases lying between them. CDR1 and CDR2 from the germline V gene are SGHNT and YYREEE (reference sequence).

At least ten counts were recorded for this clone. The chain is built from TRBV6-4 and TRBJ2-7; 9 bases are shared with TRBD2. Germline V gives CDR1 MRHNA, CDR2 SNTAGT. This CDR3 spans 13 amino acids. V lost 4 bases and J lost 6; bases outside the gene matches: 4. Written as DNA, the CDR3 is TGTGCCAGCAGTGTTAGCGGGAGTGGCGAGCAGTACTTC. As protein: CASSVSGSGEQYF.

V is TRBV7-3 and J is TRBJ2-7; 8 nucleotides line up with TRBD2. Losses at the gene ends were 5 bases for V and 2 bases for J; bases not matched to a gene: 5. This CDR3 contains 14 residues. Germline V gene sequence: CDR1 SGHTA, CDR2 FQGTGA. CDR3 in amino acids: CASSLTSGPYEQYF. The DNA of the CDR3 is TGTGCCAGCAGCCTCACTAGCGGACCCTACGAGCAGTACTTC.